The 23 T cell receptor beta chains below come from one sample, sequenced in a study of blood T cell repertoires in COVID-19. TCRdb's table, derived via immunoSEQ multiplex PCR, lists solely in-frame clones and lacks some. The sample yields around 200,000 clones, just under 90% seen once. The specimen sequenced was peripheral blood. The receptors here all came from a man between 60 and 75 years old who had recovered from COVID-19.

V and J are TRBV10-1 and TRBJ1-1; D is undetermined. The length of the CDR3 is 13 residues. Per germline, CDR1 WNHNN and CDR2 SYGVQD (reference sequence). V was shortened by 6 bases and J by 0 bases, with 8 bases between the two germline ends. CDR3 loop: CASSLKLNTEAFF. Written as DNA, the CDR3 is TGCGCCAGCAGCCTAAAGTTGAACACTGAAGCTTTCTTT.

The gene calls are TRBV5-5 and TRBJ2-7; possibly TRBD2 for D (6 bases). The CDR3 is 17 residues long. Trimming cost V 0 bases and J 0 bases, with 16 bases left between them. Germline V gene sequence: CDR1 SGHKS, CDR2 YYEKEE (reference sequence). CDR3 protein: CASSLEFGGISSYEQYF. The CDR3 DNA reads TGTGCCAGCAGCTTGGAGTTCGGGGGTATCAGCTCCTACGAGCAGTACTTC.

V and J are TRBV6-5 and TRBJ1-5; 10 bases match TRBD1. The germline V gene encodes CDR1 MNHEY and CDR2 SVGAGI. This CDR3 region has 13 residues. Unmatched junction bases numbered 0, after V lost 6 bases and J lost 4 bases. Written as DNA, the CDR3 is TGTGCCAGCAGGGGACAGGGGAATCAGCCCCAGCATTTT. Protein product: CASRGQGNQPQHF.

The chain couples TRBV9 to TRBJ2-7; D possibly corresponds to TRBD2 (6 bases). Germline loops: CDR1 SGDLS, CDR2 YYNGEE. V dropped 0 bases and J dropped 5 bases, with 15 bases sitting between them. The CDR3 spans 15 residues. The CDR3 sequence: CASSVGLGLHDEQYF. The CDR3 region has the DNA TGTGCCAGCAGCGTAGGACTAGGCCTCCACGACGAGCAGTACTTC.

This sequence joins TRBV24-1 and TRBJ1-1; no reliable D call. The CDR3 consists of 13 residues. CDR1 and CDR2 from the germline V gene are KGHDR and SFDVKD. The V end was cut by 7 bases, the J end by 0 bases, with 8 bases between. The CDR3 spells CATREGMNTEAFF. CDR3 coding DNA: TGTGCCACCAGAGAGGGCATGAACACTGAAGCTTTCTTT.

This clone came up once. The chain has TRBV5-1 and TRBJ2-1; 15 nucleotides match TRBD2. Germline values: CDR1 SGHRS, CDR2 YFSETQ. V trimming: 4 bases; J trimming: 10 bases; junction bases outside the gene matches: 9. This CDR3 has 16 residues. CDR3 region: CASSLRTSGGAGEQFF. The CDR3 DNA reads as TGCGCCAGCAGCCTCCGGACTAGCGGGGGGGCAGGAGAGCAGTTCTTC.

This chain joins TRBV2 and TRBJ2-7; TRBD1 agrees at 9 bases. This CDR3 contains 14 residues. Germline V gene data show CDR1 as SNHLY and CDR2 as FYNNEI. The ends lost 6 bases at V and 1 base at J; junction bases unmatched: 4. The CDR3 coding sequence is TGTGCCAGCAGCGGGACAGGGTTTTCCTACGAGCAGTACTTC. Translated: CASSGTGFSYEQYF.

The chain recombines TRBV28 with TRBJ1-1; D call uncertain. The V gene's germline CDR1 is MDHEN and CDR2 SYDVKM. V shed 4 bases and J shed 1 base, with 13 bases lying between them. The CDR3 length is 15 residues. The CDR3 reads CASSSYPVANTEAFF. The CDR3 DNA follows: TGTGCCAGCAGTTCCTATCCTGTTGCGAACACTGAAGCTTTCTTT.

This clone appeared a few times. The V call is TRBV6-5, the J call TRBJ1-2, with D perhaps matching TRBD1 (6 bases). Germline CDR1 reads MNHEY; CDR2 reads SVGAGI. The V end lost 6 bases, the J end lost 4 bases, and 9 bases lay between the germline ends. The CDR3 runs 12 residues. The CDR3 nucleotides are TGTGCCAGCAGAACAGGGAGCTATGGCTACACCTTC. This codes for CASRTGSYGYTF.

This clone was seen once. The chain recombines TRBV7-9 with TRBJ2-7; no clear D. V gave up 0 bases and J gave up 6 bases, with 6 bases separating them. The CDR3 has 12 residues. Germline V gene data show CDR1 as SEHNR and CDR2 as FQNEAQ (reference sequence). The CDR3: CASSLARGEQYF. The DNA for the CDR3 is TGTGCCAGCAGCTTAGCGCGCGGCGAGCAGTACTTC.

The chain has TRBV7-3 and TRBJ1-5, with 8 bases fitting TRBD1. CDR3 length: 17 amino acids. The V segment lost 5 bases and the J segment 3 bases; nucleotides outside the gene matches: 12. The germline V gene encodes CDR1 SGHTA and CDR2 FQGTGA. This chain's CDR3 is CASSPWSGGASNQPQHF. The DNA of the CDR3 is TGTGCCAGCAGCCCCTGGTCAGGGGGCGCATCCAATCAGCCCCAGCATTTT.

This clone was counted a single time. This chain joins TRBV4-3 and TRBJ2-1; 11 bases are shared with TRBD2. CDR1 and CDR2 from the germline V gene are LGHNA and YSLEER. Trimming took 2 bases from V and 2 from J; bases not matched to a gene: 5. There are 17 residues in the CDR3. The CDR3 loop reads CASSQLSGGATYNEQFF. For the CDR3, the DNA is TGCGCCAGCAGCCAACTTAGCGGGGGGGCCACCTACAATGAGCAGTTCTTC.

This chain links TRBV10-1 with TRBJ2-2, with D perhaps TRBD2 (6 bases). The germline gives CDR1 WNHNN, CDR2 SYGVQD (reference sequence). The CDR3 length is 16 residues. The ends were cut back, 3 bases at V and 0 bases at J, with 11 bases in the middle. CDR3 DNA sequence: TGCGCCAGCAGTGATCGGGGGACGTCGAACACCGGGGAGCTGTTTTTT. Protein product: CASSDRGTSNTGELFF.

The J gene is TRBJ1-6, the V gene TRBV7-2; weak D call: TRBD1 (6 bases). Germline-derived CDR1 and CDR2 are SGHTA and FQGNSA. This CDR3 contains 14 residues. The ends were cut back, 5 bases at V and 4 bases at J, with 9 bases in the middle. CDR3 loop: CASSPDRYNSPLHF. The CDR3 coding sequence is TGTGCCAGCAGCCCAGACAGGTATAATTCACCCCTCCACTTT.

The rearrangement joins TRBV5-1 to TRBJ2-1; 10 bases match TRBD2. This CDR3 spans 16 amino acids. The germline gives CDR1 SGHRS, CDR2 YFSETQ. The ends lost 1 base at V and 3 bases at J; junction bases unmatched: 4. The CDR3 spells CASSLTSGKVYNEQFF. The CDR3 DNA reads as TGCGCCAGCAGCTTGACTAGCGGGAAGGTCTACAATGAGCAGTTCTTC.

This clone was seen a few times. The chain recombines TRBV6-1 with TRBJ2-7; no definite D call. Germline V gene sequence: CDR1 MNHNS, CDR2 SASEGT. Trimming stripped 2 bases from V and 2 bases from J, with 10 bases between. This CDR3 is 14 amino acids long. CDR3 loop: CASSETYGAYEQYF. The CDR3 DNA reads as TGTGCCAGCAGTGAAACTTACGGAGCCTACGAGCAGTACTTC.

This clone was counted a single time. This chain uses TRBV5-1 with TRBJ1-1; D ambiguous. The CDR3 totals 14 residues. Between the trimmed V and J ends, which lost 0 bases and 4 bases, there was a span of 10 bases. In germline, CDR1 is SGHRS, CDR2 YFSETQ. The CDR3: CASSLEWGGTEAFF. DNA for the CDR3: TGCGCCAGCAGCTTGGAGTGGGGAGGCACTGAAGCTTTCTTT.

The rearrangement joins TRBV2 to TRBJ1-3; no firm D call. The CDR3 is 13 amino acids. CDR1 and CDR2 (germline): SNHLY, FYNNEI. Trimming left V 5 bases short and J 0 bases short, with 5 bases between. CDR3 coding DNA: TGTGCCAGCAGTTCACTCTCTGGAAACACCATATATTTT. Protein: CASSSLSGNTIYF.

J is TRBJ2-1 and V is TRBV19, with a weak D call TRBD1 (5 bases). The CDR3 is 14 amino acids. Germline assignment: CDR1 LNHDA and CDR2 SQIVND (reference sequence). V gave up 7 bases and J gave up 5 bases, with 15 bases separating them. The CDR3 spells CASKVQGLNNEQFF. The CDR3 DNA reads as TGTGCCAGTAAGGTCCAGGGTCTAAACAATGAGCAGTTCTTC. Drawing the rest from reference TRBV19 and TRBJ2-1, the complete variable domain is DGGITQSPKYLFRKEGQNVTLSCEQNLNHDAMYWYRQDPGQGLRLIYYSQIVNDFQKGDIAEGYSVSREKKESFPLTVTSAQKNPTAFYLCASKVQGLNNEQFFGPGTRLTVL.

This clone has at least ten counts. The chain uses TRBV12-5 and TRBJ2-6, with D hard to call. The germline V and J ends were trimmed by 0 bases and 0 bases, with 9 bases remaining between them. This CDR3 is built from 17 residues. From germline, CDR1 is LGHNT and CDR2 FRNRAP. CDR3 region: CASGLVHDYSGANVLTF. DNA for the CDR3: TGTGCTAGTGGTTTGGTACACGATTACTCTGGGGCCAACGTCCTGACTTTC.

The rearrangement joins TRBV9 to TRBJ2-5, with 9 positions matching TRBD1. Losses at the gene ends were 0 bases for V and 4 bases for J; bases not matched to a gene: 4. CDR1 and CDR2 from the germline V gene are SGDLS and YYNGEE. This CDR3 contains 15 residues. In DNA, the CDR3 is TGTGCCAGCAGCGTAGCTCCGACAGGGGGAGAGACCCAGTACTTC. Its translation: CASSVAPTGGETQYF.

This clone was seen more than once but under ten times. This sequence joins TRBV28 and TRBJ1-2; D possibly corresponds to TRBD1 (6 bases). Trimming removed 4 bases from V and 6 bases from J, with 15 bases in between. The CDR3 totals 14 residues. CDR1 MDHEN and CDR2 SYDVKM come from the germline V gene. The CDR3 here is CASSSGQDSNGYTF. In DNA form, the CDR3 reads TGTGCCAGCAGTTCAGGGCAGGACAGTAATGGCTACACCTTC.

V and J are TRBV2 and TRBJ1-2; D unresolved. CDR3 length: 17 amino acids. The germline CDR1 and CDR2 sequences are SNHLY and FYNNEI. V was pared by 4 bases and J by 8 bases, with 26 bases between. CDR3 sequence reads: CASSVDPGVIISGGYTF. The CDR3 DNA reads TGTGCCAGCAGTGTAGATCCGGGAGTTATAATTTCGGGAGGCTACACCTTC.